This TCR beta chain was documented in a study of shared T cell receptors in the human thymus. The CDR3 totals 16 residues. The germline CDR1 and CDR2 sequences are PRHDT and FYEKMQ (reference sequence). The V gene end was trimmed by 1 base and the J gene end by 10 bases; junction bases not matched to a gene: 10. TCRdb keeps only in-frame clones here, not all; method: immunoSEQ multiplex PCR. The sample contains hundreds of thousands of clones, roughly 74% of which appear only once. These sequences were also reported in another study, on human thymus T cells. That work states: Resections from corrective heart surgery supplied the thymus tissue. Thymic repertoires from unrelated individuals overlapped highly, related research reported.

The source of this sequence is a boy in the first two years of life with a congenital heart defect. The chain combines TRBV13 with TRBJ2-1; the match to TRBD2 covers 10 bases. The sample was thymocytes. The CDR3 here is CASSLVPSGRAGEQFF. The DNA for the CDR3 is TGTGCCAGCAGCTTAGTACCCAGCGGGAGGGCCGGGGAGCAGTTCTTC.